This T cell receptor (beta chain) was sequenced during a study of tumor-infiltrating lymphocytes in primary liver carcinoma. Study-wide background: Each participant had primary liver carcinoma, and surgical resection was the treatment.

Germline V lookup: CDR1 MNHEY, CDR2 SVGAGI. CDR3 length: 15 amino acids. V lost 4 bases to trimming and J lost 2 bases; unmatched junction nucleotides: 4. Notes on the study in general: Reduced overlap was seen in tumor-adjacent and tumor-blood pairs versus tumor region pairs.

Germline DNA was also extracted, while the blood RNA originated from unsorted whole blood. This clonotype was seen many times. Its antigen is not known. TCR beta cDNA came from roughly 550 ng total RNA, primed with a constant-region primer. Three nested multiplex PCR rounds, a slightly modified ARM-PCR method, built the TCR beta libraries. TRBV1-TRBV30 forward primers paired with a C-beta reverse primer were used in the first two PCR rounds, which ran about 11 cycles each. TCRdb processed the multiplex PCR reads anew with MiXCR; each CDR3 protein has one entry. The data contain some 180,000 distinct CDR3 sequences, about 60% of them seen just once; the ten biggest clones take up approximately 70%.

This clonotype was sampled from a middle-aged man with primary liver carcinoma and hepatitis B virus infection. The sample consisted of peripheral blood. This chain connects TRBV6-5 to TRBJ2-7, with 11 bases matching TRBD2. The CDR3 DNA reads as TGTGCCAGCAGTTGGACTAGCGGGTCTACCTACGAGCAGTACTTC. This translates into CASSWTSGSTYEQYF.